A selection of T cell receptor beta chains follows, all from one sample in a study of T cell responses to AZD1222 COVID-19 vaccine. The assay was immunoSEQ multiplex PCR, and TCRdb's table has in-frame clones only and misses some. The sample includes under 200,000 clones, roughly 92% of them seen just once. Sequences were derived from peripheral blood, sampled on day 0 of AZD1222 vaccination. The receptor set was obtained from an adult in good health. CDR3s include the opening cysteine and the closing phenylalanine or tryptophan. The D gene is left open where the match is weak. Clone size is not always given. Where it is, it says once, few, many or a class for expanded clones.

D gene	V gene	J gene	clone size	CDR3 DNA	CDR3 protein
TRBD1	TRBV24-1	TRBJ2-1	-	TGTGCCACCAGTGATAGGGACAGCAACAATGAGCAGTTCTTC	CATSDRDSNNEQFF
TRBD2	TRBV6-5	TRBJ2-7	-	TGTGCCAGCAGTATCGAAGCGGGAGGGTTTCCCGAGCAGTACTTC	CASSIEAGGFPEQYF
-	TRBV6-2/TRBV6-3	TRBJ1-3	-	TGTGCCAGCAGTTCCTGGGGCAGGCAGAACCCTGGAAACACCATATATTTT	CASSSWGRQNPGNTIYF
-	TRBV6-1	TRBJ1-2	-	TGTGCCAGCAGTGAGGGCAGGGGATATGGCTACACCTTC	CASSEGRGYGYTF
TRBD2	TRBV2	TRBJ2-7	once	TGTGCCAGCCATCTAGCGGGATCAGCCTACGAGCAGTACTTC	CASHLAGSAYEQYF
TRBD1	TRBV5-5	TRBJ2-4	-	TGTGCCAGCAGCCCTAGAGGTGGACAGGGGGCGTCGAACATTCAGTACTTC	CASSPRGGQGASNIQYF
-	TRBV25-1	TRBJ1-2	few	TGTGCCAGCAGCCAAGGAAGGTCCAGTTCTGGCTACACCTTC	CASSQGRSSSGYTF
-	TRBV9	TRBJ2-5	-	TGTGCCAGCAGCGTGGCCGGCTGGGGAGAGACCCAGTACTTC	CASSVAGWGETQYF
-	TRBV28	TRBJ2-1	-	TGTGCCAGCACCATGACCGAGGGGCAGGGATACTACAATGAGCAGTTCTTC	CASTMTEGQGYYNEQFF
TRBD2	TRBV7-6	TRBJ2-3	-	TGTGCCAGCAGCTTAAGGGTAGCGGGAGGAGATACGCAGTATTTT	CASSLRVAGGDTQYF
-	TRBV2	TRBJ1-5	-	TGTGCCAGCAGTGACAGCCATCAGCCCCAGCATTTT	CASSDSHQPQHF
TRBD1	TRBV28	TRBJ1-1	-	TGTGCCAGCAGTTCAGGGGGGCGAGCAGCTTTCTTT	CASSSGGRAAFF
TRBD1	TRBV5-6	TRBJ2-7	-	TGTGCCAGCAGGTCCTATCGGACAGGGGGAAGGACCTACGAGCAGTACTTC	CASRSYRTGGRTYEQYF
-	TRBV14	TRBJ1-4	-	TGTGCCAGCAGCCTAACAAGGGATGAAAAACTGTTTTTT	CASSLTRDEKLFF
TRBD2	TRBV12-5	TRBJ2-1	-	TGTGCTAGTGGGAGCGGGAGCTTGTACAATGAGCAGTTCTTC	CASGSGSLYNEQFF
-	TRBV5-6	TRBJ2-2	-	TGTGCCAGCAGCTTAGGGGCCGGCACCGGGGAGCTGTTTTTT	CASSLGAGTGELFF
-	TRBV15	TRBJ1-6	-	TGTGCCACCAGCAGAGTAAAGGATTCACCCCTCCACTTT	CATSRVKDSPLHF
TRBD2	TRBV3-1/TRBV3-2	TRBJ2-1	-	TGTGCCAGCAGGTTAGCGGGAGGGCAGTACAATGAGCAGTTCTTC	CASRLAGGQYNEQFF
-	TRBV7-9	TRBJ2-7	-	TGTGCCAGCAGCTTAGCTTCCGGGATAGCTGGAGAGCAGTACTTC	CASSLASGIAGEQYF
-	TRBV5-8	TRBJ1-4	-	TGTGCCAGCAGCTTGGGGGGGACGGCGGGAAATGAAAAACTGTTTTTT	CASSLGGTAGNEKLFF
-	TRBV19	TRBJ1-1	-	TGTGCCAGTAGTATACGGGGAGGCACTGAAGCTTTCTTT	CASSIRGGTEAFF
-	TRBV6-5	TRBJ2-1	-	TGTGCCAGCTCTATCCAATCCTACAATGAGCAGTTCTTC	CASSIQSYNEQFF
-	TRBV7-3	TRBJ1-2	-	TGTGCCAGCAGCCCGGACAGCGTCTATGGCTACACCTTC	CASSPDSVYGYTF
-	TRBV30	TRBJ2-3	-	TGTGCCTGGACGGTGGCTAGCACAGATACGCAGTATTTT	CAWTVASTDTQYF
TRBD2	TRBV7-6	TRBJ2-1	-	TGTGCCAGCAGCTTTGCGGGAGGCGTGGACAATGAGCAGTTCTTC	CASSFAGGVDNEQFF
-	TRBV11-2	TRBJ2-7	-	TGTGCCAGCACCAGACTGCAATCCTACGAGCAGTACTTC	CASTRLQSYEQYF
TRBD1	TRBV5-1	TRBJ2-7	once	TGCGCCAGCAGCTTGGGCCCGACAGGGGGCGACGAGCAGTACTTC	CASSLGPTGGDEQYF
TRBD2	TRBV4-1	TRBJ2-4	-	TGCGCCAGCAGCCCGGGACTAGCGGGAGGTTGGGCCAAAAACATTCAGTACTTC	CASSPGLAGGWAKNIQYF
TRBD1	TRBV6-5	TRBJ1-1	-	TGTGCCAGCAGTTGGACAGGGAACACTGAAGCTTTCTTT	CASSWTGNTEAFF
-	TRBV28	TRBJ1-1	once	TGTGCCAGCAGCAAGACGGCCTTGAACACTGAAGCTTTCTTT	CASSKTALNTEAFF
-	TRBV12-3/TRBV12-4	TRBJ2-1	-	TGTGCCAGCGGTAGGTCCTACAATGAGCAGTTCTTC	CASGRSYNEQFF
-	TRBV13	TRBJ2-1	-	TGTGCCAGCAGCCCCCTAGGCTACAATGAGCAGTTCTTC	CASSPLGYNEQFF
-	TRBV5-1	TRBJ2-1	-	TGCGCCAGCGACCCGGACAACAAAAATGAGCAGTTCTTC	CASDPDNKNEQFF
-	TRBV5-1	TRBJ2-1	-	TGCGCCAGCAGCTTGAGGGAGGACAACTCCTACAATGAGCAGTTCTTC	CASSLREDNSYNEQFF
TRBD1	TRBV4-1	TRBJ1-3	-	TGCGCCAGCAGCCAGCCCGGACAGGGGAAGATAAACACCATATATTTT	CASSQPGQGKINTIYF
TRBD1	TRBV4-2	TRBJ1-4	-	TGTGCCAGCAGCCCGACAGGGAATGAAAAACTGTTTTTT	CASSPTGNEKLFF
-	TRBV30	TRBJ2-2	-	TGTGCCTGGAACCCCTCAACCGGGGAGCTGTTTTTT	CAWNPSTGELFF
TRBD2	TRBV3-1/TRBV3-2	TRBJ2-1	-	TGTGCCAGCAGCCAATATGTCGGGATCCAGCGGGGCAATGAGCAGTTCTTC	CASSQYVGIQRGNEQFF
TRBD2	TRBV11-3	TRBJ2-5	-	TGTGCCAGCAGCCACGGACTAGCGGGAGACCAAGAGACCCAGTACTTC	CASSHGLAGDQETQYF
-	TRBV7-9	TRBJ2-2	-	TGTGCCAGCAGCTCAAGTCCCGGGGAGCTGTTTTTT	CASSSSPGELFF
-	TRBV28	TRBJ1-4	-	TGTGCCAGCAGTTTAGGGGGGCGCGGGAGGGAAAAACTGTTTTTT	CASSLGGRGREKLFF
TRBD2	TRBV5-1	TRBJ2-1	-	TGCGCCAGCTTTCTAGCGGGAGTAGAAAATGAGCAGTTCTTC	CASFLAGVENEQFF